Sequencing of this TCR beta chain was carried out in a study of CD8 T cells in ankylosing spondylitis. This clonotype has only a few counts. TCRdb called the 5' RACE reads again in MiXCR, with one record for every CDR3 protein. The data hold fewer than 400,000 distinct CDR3 sequences, with roughly 14% observed a single time. The CDR3 runs to 15 residues. Trimming left V 8 bases short and J 2 bases short, with 18 bases between. The chain employs TRBV12-3 or TRBV12-4 and TRBJ1-2, with D possibly TRBD1 on 6 matching bases. The receptor's source is a male donor with ankylosing spondylitis or in good health (not recorded which). Sequenced: blood, either unsorted or a sorted T cell fraction (not recorded which). CDR3 amino acids: CASGAHRAINYGYTF. The CDR3 nucleotides read TGTGCCAGCGGGGCCCACAGGGCGATCAACTATGGCTACACCTTC.